This paragraph reports one TCR beta chain. Its antigen is not identified. Only in-frame clones appear in the TCRdb table, and some are missing; sequencing was by immunoSEQ multiplex PCR. This sample yields around 71,000 clones, of which 85% to 95% are seen a single time; about 0.53% belongs to the top ten. Per the germline V gene, CDR1 is MDHEN and CDR2 is SYDVKM. The CDR3 contains 19 residues. The ends lost 2 bases at V and 1 base at J; junction bases unmatched: 15. This sample was taken from a study of graft-versus-host responses after intestinal transplantation. The V and J genes are TRBV28 and TRBJ2-7; 9 positions agree with TRBD2. This sequence was found in a human donor who received an intestinal transplant. This specimen was unstimulated CD8+ T cells sorted from spleen or lymph node cells, taken before intestinal transplant. DNA of the CDR3: TGTGCCAGCAGTTTAGAACTAGCGGGCACCCACTATCCTTCCTACGAGCAGTACTTC. Translating gives CASSLELAGTHYPSYEQYF.